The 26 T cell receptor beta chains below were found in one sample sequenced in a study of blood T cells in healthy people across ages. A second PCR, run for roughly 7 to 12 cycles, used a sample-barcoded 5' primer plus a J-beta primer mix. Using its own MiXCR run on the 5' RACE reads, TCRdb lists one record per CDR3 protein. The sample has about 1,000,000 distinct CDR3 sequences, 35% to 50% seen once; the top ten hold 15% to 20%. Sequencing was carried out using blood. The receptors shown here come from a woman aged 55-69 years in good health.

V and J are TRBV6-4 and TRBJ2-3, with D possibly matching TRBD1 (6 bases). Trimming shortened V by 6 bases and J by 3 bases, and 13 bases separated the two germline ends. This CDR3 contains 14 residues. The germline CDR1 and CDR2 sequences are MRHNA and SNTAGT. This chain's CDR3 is CASSQQGATDTQYF. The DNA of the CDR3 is TGTGCCAGCAGCCAACAGGGAGCGACAGATACGCAGTATTTT.

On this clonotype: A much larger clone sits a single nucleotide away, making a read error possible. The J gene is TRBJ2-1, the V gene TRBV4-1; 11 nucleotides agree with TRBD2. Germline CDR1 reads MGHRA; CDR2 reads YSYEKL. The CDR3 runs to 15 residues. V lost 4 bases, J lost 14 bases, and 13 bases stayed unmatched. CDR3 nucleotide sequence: TGCGCCAGCAGCCCCCGGCTAGCGGGAGGAAGGACGGAGTTCTTC. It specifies CASSPRLAGGRTEFF.

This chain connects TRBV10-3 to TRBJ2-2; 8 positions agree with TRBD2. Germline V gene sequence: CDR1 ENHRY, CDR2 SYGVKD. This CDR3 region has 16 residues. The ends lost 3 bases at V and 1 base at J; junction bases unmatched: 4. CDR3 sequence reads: CAISDWREENTGELFF. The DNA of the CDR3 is TGTGCCATCAGTGATTGGCGGGAGGAGAACACCGGGGAGCTGTTTTTT.

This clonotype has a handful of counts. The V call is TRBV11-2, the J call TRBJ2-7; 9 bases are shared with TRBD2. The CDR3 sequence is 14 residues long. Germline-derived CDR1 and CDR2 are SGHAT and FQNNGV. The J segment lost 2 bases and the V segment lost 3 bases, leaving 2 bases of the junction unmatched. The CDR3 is CASSFSGSAYEQYF. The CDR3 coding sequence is TGTGCCAGCAGCTTTAGCGGGAGTGCCTACGAGCAGTACTTC.

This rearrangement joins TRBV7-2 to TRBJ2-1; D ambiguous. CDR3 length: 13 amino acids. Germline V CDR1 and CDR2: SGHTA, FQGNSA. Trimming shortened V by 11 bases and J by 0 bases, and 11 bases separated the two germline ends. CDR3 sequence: CAARRASYNEQFF. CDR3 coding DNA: TGTGCCGCTCGGCGTGCCTCCTACAATGAGCAGTTCTTC.

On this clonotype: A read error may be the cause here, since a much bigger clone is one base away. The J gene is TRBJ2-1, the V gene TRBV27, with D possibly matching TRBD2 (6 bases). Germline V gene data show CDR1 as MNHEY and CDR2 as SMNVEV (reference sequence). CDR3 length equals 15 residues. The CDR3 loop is CASSSGGSSYSEQFF. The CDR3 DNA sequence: TGTGCCAGCAGCTCAGGAGGGAGCTCCTACAGTGAGCAGTTCTTC.

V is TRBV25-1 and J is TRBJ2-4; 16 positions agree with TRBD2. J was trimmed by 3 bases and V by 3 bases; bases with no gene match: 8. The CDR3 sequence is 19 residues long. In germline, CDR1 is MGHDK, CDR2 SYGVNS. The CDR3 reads CASSDRGTSGRAIKNIQYF. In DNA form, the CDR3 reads TGTGCCAGCAGTGACCGGGGGACTAGCGGGAGGGCCATCAAAAACATTCAGTACTTC. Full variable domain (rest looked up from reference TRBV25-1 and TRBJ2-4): EADIYQTPRYLVIGTGKKITLECSQTMGHDKMYWYQQDPGMELHLIHYSYGVNSTEKGDLSSESTVSRIRTEHFPLTLESARPSHTSQYLCASSDRGTSGRAIKNIQYFGAGTRLSVL.

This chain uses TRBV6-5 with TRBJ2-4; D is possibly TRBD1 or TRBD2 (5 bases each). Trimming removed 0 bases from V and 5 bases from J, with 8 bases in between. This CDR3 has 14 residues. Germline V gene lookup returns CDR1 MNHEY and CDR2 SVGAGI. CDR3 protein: CASSYSGTENIQYF. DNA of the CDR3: TGTGCCAGCAGTTACTCGGGGACGGAAAACATTCAGTACTTC.

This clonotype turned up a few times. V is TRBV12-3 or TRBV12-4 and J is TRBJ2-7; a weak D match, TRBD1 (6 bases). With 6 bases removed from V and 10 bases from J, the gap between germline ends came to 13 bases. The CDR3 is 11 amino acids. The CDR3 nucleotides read TGTGCCAGCAGGGAAGGACAGAGACAGTACTTC. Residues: CASREGQRQYF.

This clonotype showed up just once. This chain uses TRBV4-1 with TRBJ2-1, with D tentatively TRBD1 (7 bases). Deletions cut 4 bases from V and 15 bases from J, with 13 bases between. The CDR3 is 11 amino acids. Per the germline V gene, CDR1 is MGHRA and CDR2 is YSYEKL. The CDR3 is CASSLRGDLFF. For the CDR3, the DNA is TGCGCCAGCAGCCTCAGGGGGGACCTGTTCTTC.

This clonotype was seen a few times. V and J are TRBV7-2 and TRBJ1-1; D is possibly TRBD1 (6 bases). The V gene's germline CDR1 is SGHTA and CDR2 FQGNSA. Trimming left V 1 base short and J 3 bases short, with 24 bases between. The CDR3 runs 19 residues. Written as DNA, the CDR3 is TGTGCCAGCAGCTTAGTGAGCGGGGGCTTCGGCTTTTTGGACACTGAAGCTTTCTTT. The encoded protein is CASSLVSGGFGFLDTEAFF.

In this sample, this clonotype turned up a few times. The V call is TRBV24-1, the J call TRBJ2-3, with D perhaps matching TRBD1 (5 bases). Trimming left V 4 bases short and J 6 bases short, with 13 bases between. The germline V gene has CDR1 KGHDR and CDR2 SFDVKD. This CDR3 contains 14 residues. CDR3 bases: TGTGCCACCAGTGACCATCAGGGTTTGGATACGCAGTATTTT. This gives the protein CATSDHQGLDTQYF.

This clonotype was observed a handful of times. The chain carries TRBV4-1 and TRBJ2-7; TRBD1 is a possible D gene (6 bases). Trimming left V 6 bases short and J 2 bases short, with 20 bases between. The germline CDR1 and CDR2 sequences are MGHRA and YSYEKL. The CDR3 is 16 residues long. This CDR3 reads CASSRLPQGSAYEQYF. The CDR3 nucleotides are TGCGCCAGCAGTCGCCTCCCCCAGGGGAGCGCCTACGAGCAGTACTTC.

CDR3 DNA: TGTGCCACCAGTGATGCGACTAGCGGGAGGTTCACAGATACGCAGTATTTT. It is translated as CATSDATSGRFTDTQYF. This chain uses TRBV24-1 with TRBJ2-3, with 13 bases that match TRBD2. The CDR3 spans 17 residues. With 3 bases clipped from V and 2 bases from J, the junction kept 4 bases outside the gene matches. CDR1 is KGHDR, CDR2 SFDVKD, per germline.

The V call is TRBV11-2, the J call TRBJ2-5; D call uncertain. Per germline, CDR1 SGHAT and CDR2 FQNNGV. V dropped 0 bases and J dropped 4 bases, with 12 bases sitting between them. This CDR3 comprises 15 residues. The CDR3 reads CASSLDPLSGETQYF. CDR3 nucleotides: TGTGCCAGCAGCTTAGATCCCCTATCGGGAGAGACCCAGTACTTC.

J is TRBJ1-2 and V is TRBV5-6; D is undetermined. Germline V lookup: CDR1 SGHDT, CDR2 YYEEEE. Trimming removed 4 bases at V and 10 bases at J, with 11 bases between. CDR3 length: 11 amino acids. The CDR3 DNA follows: TGTGCCAGCAGCCGAGGGCAGATCTACACCTTC. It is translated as CASSRGQIYTF.

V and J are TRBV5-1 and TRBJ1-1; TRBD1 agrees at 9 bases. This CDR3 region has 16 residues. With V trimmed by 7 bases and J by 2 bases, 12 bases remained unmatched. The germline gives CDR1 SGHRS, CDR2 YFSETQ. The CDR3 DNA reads TGCGCCAGCTCCTACCACTCGGGACAGGGAAACACTGAAGCTTTCTTT. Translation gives CASSYHSGQGNTEAFF.

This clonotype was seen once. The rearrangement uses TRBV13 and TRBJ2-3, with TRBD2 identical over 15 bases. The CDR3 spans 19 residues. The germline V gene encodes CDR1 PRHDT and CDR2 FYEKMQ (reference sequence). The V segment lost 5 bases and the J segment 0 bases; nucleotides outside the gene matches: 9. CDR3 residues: CASSGTGLAGGPSTDTQYF. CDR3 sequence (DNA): TGTGCCAGCAGCGGAACGGGACTAGCGGGAGGCCCTAGCACAGATACGCAGTATTTT.

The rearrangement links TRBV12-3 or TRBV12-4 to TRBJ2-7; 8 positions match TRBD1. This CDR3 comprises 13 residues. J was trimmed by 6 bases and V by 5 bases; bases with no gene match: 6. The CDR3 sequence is CASSAQGAGEQYF. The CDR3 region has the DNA TGTGCCAGCAGTGCCCAGGGGGCGGGCGAGCAGTACTTC.

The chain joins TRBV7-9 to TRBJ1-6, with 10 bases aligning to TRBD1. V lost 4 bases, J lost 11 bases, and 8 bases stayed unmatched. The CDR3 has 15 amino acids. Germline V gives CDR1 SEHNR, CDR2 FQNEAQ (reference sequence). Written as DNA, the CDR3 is TGTGCCAGCAGCTGGACAGGGGGACAGGGCCCACCCCTCCACTTT. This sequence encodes CASSWTGGQGPPLHF.

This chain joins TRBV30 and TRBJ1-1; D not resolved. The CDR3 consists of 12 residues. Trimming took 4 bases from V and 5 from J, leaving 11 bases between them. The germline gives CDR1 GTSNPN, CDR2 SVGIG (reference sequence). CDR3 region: CAWNKGRTEAFF. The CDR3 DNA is TGTGCCTGGAACAAAGGAAGAACTGAAGCTTTCTTT.

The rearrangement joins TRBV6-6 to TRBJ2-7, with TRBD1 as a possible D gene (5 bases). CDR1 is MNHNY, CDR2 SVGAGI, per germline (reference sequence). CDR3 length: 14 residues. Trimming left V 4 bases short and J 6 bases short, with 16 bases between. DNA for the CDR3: TGTGCCAGCAGTTTAACAGGTCTTCGAACCGAGCAGTACTTC. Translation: CASSLTGLRTEQYF.

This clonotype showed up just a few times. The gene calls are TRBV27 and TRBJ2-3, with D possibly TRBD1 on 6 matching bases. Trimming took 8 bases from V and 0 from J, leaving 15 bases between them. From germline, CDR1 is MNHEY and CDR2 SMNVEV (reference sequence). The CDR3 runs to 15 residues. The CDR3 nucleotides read TGTGCCAGCCGAGCCAACAGGGTCAGCACAGATACGCAGTATTTT. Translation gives CASRANRVSTDTQYF.

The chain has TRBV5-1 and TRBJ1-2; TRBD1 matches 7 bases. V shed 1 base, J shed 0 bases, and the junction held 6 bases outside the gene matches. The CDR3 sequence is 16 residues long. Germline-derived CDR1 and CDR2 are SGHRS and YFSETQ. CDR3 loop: CASSLTGDLANYGYTF. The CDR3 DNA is TGCGCCAGCAGCTTGACAGGGGACTTAGCTAACTATGGCTACACCTTC.

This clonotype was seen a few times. The CDR3: CASKGQFNEQFF. Here the CDR3 DNA reads TGTGCCTCTAAGGGACAGTTTAATGAGCAGTTCTTC. The rearrangement links TRBV25-1 to TRBJ2-1, with 7 bases identical to TRBD1. V was pared by 11 bases and J by 7 bases, with 8 bases of the junction left unmatched. Looked up from germline, CDR1 is MGHDK and CDR2 is SYGVNS. This CDR3 is built from 12 residues. Variable domain in full (rest from reference TRBV25-1 and TRBJ2-1): EADIYQTPRYLVIGTGKKITLECSQTMGHDKMYWYQQDPGMELHLIHYSYGVNSTEKGDLSSESTVSRIRTEHFPLTLESARPSHTSQYLCASKGQFNEQFFGPGTRLTVL.

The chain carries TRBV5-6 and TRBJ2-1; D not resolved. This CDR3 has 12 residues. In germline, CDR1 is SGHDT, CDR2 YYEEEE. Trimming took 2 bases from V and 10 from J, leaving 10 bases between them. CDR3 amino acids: CASSLLTYEQFF. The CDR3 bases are TGTGCCAGCAGCTTACTTACTTACGAGCAGTTCTTC.